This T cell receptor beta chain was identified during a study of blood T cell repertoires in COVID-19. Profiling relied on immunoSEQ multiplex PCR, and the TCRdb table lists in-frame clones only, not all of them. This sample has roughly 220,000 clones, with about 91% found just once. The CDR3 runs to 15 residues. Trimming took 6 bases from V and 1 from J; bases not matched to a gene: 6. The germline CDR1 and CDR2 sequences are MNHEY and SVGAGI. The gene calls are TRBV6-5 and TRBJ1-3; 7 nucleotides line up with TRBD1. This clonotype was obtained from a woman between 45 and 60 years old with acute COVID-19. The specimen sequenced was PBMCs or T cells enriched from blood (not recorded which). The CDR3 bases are TGTGCCAGCAGCACGGGACAGATGTCTGGAAACACCATATATTTT. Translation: CASSTGQMSGNTIYF.